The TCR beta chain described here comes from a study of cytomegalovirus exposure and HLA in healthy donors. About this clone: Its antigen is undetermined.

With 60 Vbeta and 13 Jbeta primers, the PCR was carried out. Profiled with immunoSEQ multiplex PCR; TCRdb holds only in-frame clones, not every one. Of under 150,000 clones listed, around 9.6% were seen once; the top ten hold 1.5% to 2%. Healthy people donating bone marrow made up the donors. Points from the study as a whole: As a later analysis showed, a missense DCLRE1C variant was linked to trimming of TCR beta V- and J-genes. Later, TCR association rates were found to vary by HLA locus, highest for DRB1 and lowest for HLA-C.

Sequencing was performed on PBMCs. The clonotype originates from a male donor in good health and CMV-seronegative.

The DNA for the CDR3 is TGCGCCAGCGGGGACAGGAATAAGAACACCGGGGAGCTGTTTTTT. This translates into CASGDRNKNTGELFF. This chain links TRBV10-2 with TRBJ2-2; 8 bases line up with TRBD1. This CDR3 comprises 15 residues. The J segment lost 1 base and the V segment lost 8 bases, leaving 6 bases of the junction unmatched. The germline V gene has CDR1 WSHSY and CDR2 SAAADI.